This T cell receptor beta chain was documented in a study of OX40 agonist ivuxolimab in advanced cancers. About the study: Having had anti-PD-1, anti-PD-L1 or anti-CTLA-4 therapy before was allowed, and 40% to 45% had some.

CDR1 is SNHLY and CDR2 is FYNNEI in the germline V gene. The CDR3 contains 20 residues. Trimming cost V 6 bases and J 6 bases; bases outside gene matches: 23. This table comes from immunoSEQ multiplex PCR, and its TCRdb copy is limited to in-frame clones, with some not included. Among some 58,000 clones listed, 70% to 90% were seen once. The specimen comprised CD4+ or CD8+ T cells sorted from blood, sampled in a trial of the OX40 agonist ivuxolimab. This chain connects TRBV2 to TRBJ2-7; 13 nucleotides agree with TRBD2. The receptor was isolated from an adult with an advanced solid tumor such as melanoma, head and neck, liver or kidney cancer. The CDR3, as DNA: TGTGCCAGCAGCAACCGTCTCTGGCATGACCAGGGACTAGCGGGATCCGAGCAGTACTTC. Its translation: CASSNRLWHDQGLAGSEQYF.